The next 23 T cell receptor beta chains were all read from a single sample in a study of control samples from healthy donors and cancer patients. Only in-frame clones appear in the TCRdb table, and some are missing; sequencing was by immunoSEQ multiplex PCR. The sample consists of 35,000 to 40,000 clones, around 82% of them appearing once. Source material: PBMCs. All receptors come from a woman aged 55-69 years with lung cancer.

The genes are TRBV7-3 and TRBJ2-1; D gene ambiguous. V was cut by 3 bases and J by 5 bases, with 8 bases left in between. Per the germline V gene, CDR1 is SGHTA and CDR2 is FQGTGA. The CDR3 extends over 13 amino acids. The CDR3 region is CASSLYANNEQFF. CDR3 sequence (DNA): TGTGCCAGCAGCTTGTACGCTAACAATGAGCAGTTCTTC.

This clone was observed a few times. This chain connects TRBV4-3 to TRBJ2-7; 12 bases align to TRBD2. CDR3 length: 16 residues. Per germline, CDR1 LGHNA and CDR2 YSLEER. With V trimmed by 0 bases and J by 5 bases, 5 bases remained unmatched. The CDR3 spells CASSQEATSGGNEQYF. The CDR3 DNA reads TGCGCCAGCAGCCAAGAGGCGACTAGCGGGGGAAACGAGCAGTACTTC.

This clone has more than one count but fewer than ten. The V call is TRBV19, the J call TRBJ2-2, with D hard to call. Trimming shortened V by 3 bases and J by 3 bases, and 2 bases separated the two germline ends. Germline lookup yields CDR1 LNHDA and CDR2 SQIVND (reference sequence). This CDR3 is 12 amino acids long. The CDR3 DNA reads TGTGCCAGTAGTATCCACACCGGGGAGCTGTTTTTT. This codes for CASSIHTGELFF.

The genes are TRBV2 and TRBJ2-5; tentative D call: TRBD2 (5 bases). The CDR3 totals 17 residues. Germline CDR1 is SNHLY and CDR2 is FYNNEI. V lost 2 bases, J lost 2 bases, and 18 bases lay in between. The CDR3 region has the DNA TGTGCCAGCAGTGAATCTCGGGGTTTTGAGGCGCAAGAGACCCAGTACTTC. As protein: CASSESRGFEAQETQYF.

The chain is built from TRBV7-9 and TRBJ2-7, with TRBD2 matching over 7 bases. Germline V lookup: CDR1 SEHNR, CDR2 FQNEAQ (reference sequence). The CDR3 length is 15 residues. V lost 5 bases, J lost 0 bases, and 7 bases stayed unmatched. The CDR3, as DNA: TGTGCCAGCAGCAACCCGGGACTAACCTCCTACGAGCAGTACTTC. This translates into CASSNPGLTSYEQYF.

This chain joins TRBV6-5 and TRBJ1-1; 9 positions match TRBD1. The J segment lost 8 bases and the V segment lost 0 bases, leaving 4 bases of the junction unmatched. Per germline, CDR1 MNHEY and CDR2 SVGAGI. The CDR3 has 14 amino acids. CDR3 in DNA: TGTGCCAGCAGTTACTCGACCGGACAGGGGGAAGCTTTCTTT. This gives the protein CASSYSTGQGEAFF.

The chain employs TRBV7-3 and TRBJ1-1; weak D call: TRBD1 (6 bases). Trimming cost V 6 bases and J 4 bases, with 12 bases left between them. The CDR3 runs 13 residues. Germline V gene data show CDR1 as SGHTA and CDR2 as FQGTGA. CDR3 nucleotides: TGTGCCAGCAGTCCAACACAGGGCACTGAAGCTTTCTTT. It encodes CASSPTQGTEAFF.

The gene calls are TRBV6-2 or TRBV6-3 and TRBJ2-5, with 15 positions matching TRBD2. Germline lookup yields CDR1 MNHEY and CDR2 SVGEGT. Germline trimming cut 0 bases from V and 3 bases from J; bases unmatched to any gene: 2. The CDR3 has 17 amino acids. The CDR3 sequence is CASSYSRTSGGEETQYF. The CDR3 coding sequence is TGTGCCAGCAGTTACTCGAGGACTAGCGGGGGGGAAGAGACCCAGTACTTC.

This chain links TRBV2 with TRBJ2-2, with 8 bases fitting TRBD2. Germline trimming cut 7 bases from V and 5 bases from J; bases unmatched to any gene: 9. The CDR3 contains 15 residues. Germline CDR1 reads SNHLY; CDR2 reads FYNNEI. The CDR3 coding sequence is TGTGCCAGCAAAGCCGGGAGGGCGGAAACCGGGGAGCTGTTTTTT. The encoded protein is CASKAGRAETGELFF.

Details on this clone: The same CDR3 is also encoded by other DNA sequences in this sample. The gene calls are TRBV4-3 and TRBJ2-2; D gene unclear. Germline CDR1 and CDR2: LGHNA and YSLEER. The CDR3 is 16 residues long. Trimming removed 3 bases at V and 6 bases at J, with 17 bases between. CDR3 in DNA: TGCGCCAGCAGCCATTTCAAGTACTACCCACCCGGGGAGCTGTTTTTT. It yields the protein CASSHFKYYPPGELFF.

This clone occurred a few times. V gene TRBV6-6 combines with J gene TRBJ2-7, with 7 bases lining up with TRBD1. V lost 7 bases to trimming and J lost 2 bases; unmatched junction nucleotides: 14. Germline V CDR1 and CDR2: MNHNY, SVGAGI (reference sequence). The CDR3 totals 16 residues. The DNA for the CDR3 is TGTGCCAGCATTGACTACCCCCCAGACAGGGCCTACGAGCAGTACTTC. It specifies CASIDYPPDRAYEQYF.

This clone was counted between two and nine times. The chain recombines TRBV2 with TRBJ2-7; TRBD1 agrees at 7 bases. CDR3 length: 14 amino acids. The ends lost 4 bases at V and 6 bases at J; junction bases unmatched: 9. Germline-derived CDR1 and CDR2 are SNHLY and FYNNEI. For the CDR3, the DNA is TGTGCCAGCAGTGGGGGGCAGGGGGTAAGCGAGCAGTACTTC. Residues: CASSGGQGVSEQYF.

The chain has TRBV12-5 and TRBJ2-1; D is unresolved. The germline gives CDR1 LGHNT, CDR2 FRNRAP. The CDR3 has 11 residues. The CDR3 nucleotides are TGTGCCTCGAGCTCCTACAATGAGCAGTTCTTC. Encoded protein: CASSSYNEQFF.

This clone was counted only a few times. CDR3 nucleotides: TGTGCCAGCAGCTTGGTACAGGGGATCGGTGACACTGAAGCTTTCTTT. Translated, it gives CASSLVQGIGDTEAFF. The J gene is TRBJ1-1, the V gene TRBV5-8; 7 nucleotides line up with TRBD1. V shed 0 bases, J shed 3 bases, and the junction held 8 bases outside the gene matches. The CDR3 has 16 residues. Germline V lookup: CDR1 SGHTS, CDR2 YDEGEE.

J is TRBJ1-1 and V is TRBV6-2 or TRBV6-3, with D perhaps TRBD1 (6 bases). The CDR3 consists of 14 residues. V was pared by 3 bases and J by 6 bases, with 14 bases between. CDR1 MNHEY and CDR2 SVGEGT come from the germline V gene. The CDR3 loop reads CASSYSRGRAEAFF. CDR3 sequence (DNA): TGTGCCAGCAGTTATTCCAGGGGACGCGCTGAAGCTTTCTTT.

The genes are TRBV7-9 and TRBJ1-1; D is unclear. Deletions cut 2 bases from V and 1 base from J, with 5 bases between. CDR3 length equals 13 residues. Germline values: CDR1 SEHNR, CDR2 FQNEAQ (reference sequence). The CDR3 DNA is TGTGCCAGCAGCTTATCAGAGAACACTGAAGCTTTCTTT. Protein sequence: CASSLSENTEAFF. Full variable domain (rest looked up from reference TRBV7-9 and TRBJ1-1): DTGVSQNPRHKITKRGQNVTFRCDPISEHNRLYWYRQTLGQGPEFLTYFQNEAQLEKSRLLSDRFSAERPKGSFSTLEIQRTEQGDSAMYLCASSLSENTEAFFGQGTRLTVV.

The chain combines TRBV7-6 with TRBJ1-3; unclear D gene. The CDR3 sequence is 18 residues long. Trimming removed 0 bases from V and 0 bases from J, with 15 bases in between. CDR1 is SGHVS, CDR2 FNYEAQ, per germline. The CDR3 is CASSLAIQWINSGNTIYF. CDR3 nucleotides: TGTGCCAGCAGCTTAGCAATTCAGTGGATTAACTCTGGAAACACCATATATTTT.

This clone was seen just once. The rearrangement joins TRBV12-3 or TRBV12-4 to TRBJ1-1; a weak D match, TRBD1 (5 bases). The V end lost 3 bases, the J end lost 7 bases, and 9 bases lay between the germline ends. The CDR3 is made up of 12 amino acids. This CDR3 is CASSFSGGEAFF. The CDR3 coding sequence is TGTGCCAGCAGTTTTTCTGGGGGTGAAGCTTTCTTT.

The chain links TRBV18 to TRBJ2-5; D not certain. Trimming removed 5 bases at V and 0 bases at J, with 1 base between. Germline V gene lookup returns CDR1 KGHSH and CDR2 LQKENI. The CDR3 consists of 11 residues. CDR3 in amino acids: CASSYQETQYF. The CDR3 nucleotides are TGTGCCAGCTCATACCAAGAGACCCAGTACTTC.

V is TRBV15 and J is TRBJ2-7, with TRBD1 matching 8 bases. CDR3 length equals 15 residues. Germline CDR1 reads LNHNV; CDR2 reads YYDKDF (reference sequence). Losses at the gene ends were 2 bases for V and 3 bases for J; bases not matched to a gene: 6. The CDR3 nucleotides read TGTGCCACCAGCAGACGGAGGGGACAGGACTACGAGCAGTACTTC. It encodes CATSRRRGQDYEQYF.

The chain combines TRBV5-4 with TRBJ2-7, with D perhaps being TRBD1 or TRBD2 (5 bases each). Deletions cut 0 bases from V and 0 bases from J, with 10 bases between. The CDR3 is 15 residues long. In germline, CDR1 is SGHNT, CDR2 YYREEE (reference sequence). CDR3 nucleotides: TGTGCCAGCAGCTTGGAAAAGGGGAGCTCCTACGAGCAGTACTTC. Its translation is CASSLEKGSSYEQYF. The full variable domain, its missing parts supplied by reference TRBV5-4 and TRBJ2-7, is ETGVTQSPTHLIKTRGQQVTLRCSSQSGHNTVSWYQQALGQGPQFIFQYYREEENGRGNFPPRFSGLQFPNYSSELNVNALELDDSALYLCASSLEKGSSYEQYFGPGTRLTVT.

The chain employs TRBV27 and TRBJ1-2; D remains unclear. Trimming stripped 5 bases from V and 2 bases from J, with 12 bases between. Germline CDR1 MNHEY, CDR2 SMNVEV (reference sequence). This CDR3 is 14 amino acids long. The DNA of the CDR3 is TGTGCCAGCAGTCCCCTAGCTCAGAACTATGGCTACACCTTC. Translation: CASSPLAQNYGYTF.

In its sample, this clone was seen a few times. This sequence joins TRBV6-5 and TRBJ1-2; TRBD1 aligns across 7 bases. The CDR3 runs to 13 residues. V was pared by 3 bases and J by 7 bases, with 5 bases of the junction left unmatched. In germline, CDR1 is MNHEY, CDR2 SVGAGI. The CDR3 coding sequence is TGTGCCAGCAGTTATAAGGGGGCGGGTGGCTACACCTTC. Translating it yields CASSYKGAGGYTF.